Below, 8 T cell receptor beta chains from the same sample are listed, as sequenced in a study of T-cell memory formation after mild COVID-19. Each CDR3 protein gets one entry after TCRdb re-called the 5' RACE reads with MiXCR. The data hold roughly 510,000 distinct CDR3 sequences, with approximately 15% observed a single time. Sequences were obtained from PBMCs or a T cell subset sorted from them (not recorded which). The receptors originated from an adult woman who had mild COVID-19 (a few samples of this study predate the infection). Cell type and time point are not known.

Here the CDR3 reads CASSQAPGGGPLYEQYF. The CDR3 DNA sequence: TGTGCCAGCAGCCAAGCCCCGGGCGGGGGACCCCTCTACGAGCAGTACTTC. V usage is TRBV3-1 and J usage is TRBJ2-7; 7 nucleotides agree with TRBD2. CDR1 and CDR2 from the germline V gene are LGHDT and YNNKEL (reference sequence). The J segment lost 3 bases and the V segment lost 1 base, leaving 12 bases of the junction unmatched. The CDR3 totals 17 residues.

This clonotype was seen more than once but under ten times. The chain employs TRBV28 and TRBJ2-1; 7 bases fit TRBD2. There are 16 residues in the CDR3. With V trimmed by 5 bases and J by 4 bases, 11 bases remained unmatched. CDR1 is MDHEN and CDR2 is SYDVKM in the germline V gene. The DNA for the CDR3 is TGTGCCAGCAGTGGGCTCCTAGCGGCTTCATACAATGAGCAGTTCTTC. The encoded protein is CASSGLLAASYNEQFF.

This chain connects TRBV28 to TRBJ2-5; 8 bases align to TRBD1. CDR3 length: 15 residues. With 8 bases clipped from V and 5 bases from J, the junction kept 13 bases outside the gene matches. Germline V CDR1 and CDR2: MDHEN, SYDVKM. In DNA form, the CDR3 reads TGTGCCAGCGGTTACTACGGACAGGGCTGGGAGACCCAGTACTTC. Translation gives CASGYYGQGWETQYF.

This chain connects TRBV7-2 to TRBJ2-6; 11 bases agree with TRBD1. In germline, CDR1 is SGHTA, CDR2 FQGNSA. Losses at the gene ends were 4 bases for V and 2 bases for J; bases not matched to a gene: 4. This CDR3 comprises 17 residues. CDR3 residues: CASSSRTGGAGANVLTF. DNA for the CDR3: TGTGCCAGCAGCTCCCGGACAGGGGGCGCTGGGGCCAACGTCCTGACTTTC.

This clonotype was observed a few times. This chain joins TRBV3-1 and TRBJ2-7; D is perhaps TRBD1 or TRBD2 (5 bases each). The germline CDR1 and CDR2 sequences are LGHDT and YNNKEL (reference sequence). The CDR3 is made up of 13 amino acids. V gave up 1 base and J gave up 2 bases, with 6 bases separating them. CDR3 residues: CASSQGGPYEQYF. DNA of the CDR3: TGTGCCAGCAGCCAAGGGGGACCCTACGAGCAGTACTTC.

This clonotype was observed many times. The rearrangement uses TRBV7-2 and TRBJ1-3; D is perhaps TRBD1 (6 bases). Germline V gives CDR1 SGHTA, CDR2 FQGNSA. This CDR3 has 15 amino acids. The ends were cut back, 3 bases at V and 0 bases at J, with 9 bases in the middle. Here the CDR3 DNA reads TGTGCCAGCAGCTTTGACAGGACCTCTGGAAACACCATATATTTT. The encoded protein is CASSFDRTSGNTIYF.

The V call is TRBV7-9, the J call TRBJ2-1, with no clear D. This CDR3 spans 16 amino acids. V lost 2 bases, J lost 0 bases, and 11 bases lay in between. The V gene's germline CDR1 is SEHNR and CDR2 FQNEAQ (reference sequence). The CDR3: CASSLPTRSSYNEQFF. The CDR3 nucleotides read TGTGCCAGCAGCTTACCTACCAGAAGCTCCTACAATGAGCAGTTCTTC.

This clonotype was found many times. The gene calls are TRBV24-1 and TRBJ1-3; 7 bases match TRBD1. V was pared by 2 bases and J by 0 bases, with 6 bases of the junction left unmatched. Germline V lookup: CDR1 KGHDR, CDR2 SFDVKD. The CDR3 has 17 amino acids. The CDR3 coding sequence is TGTGCCACCAGTGATTCAAGGACAGGCCTCTCTGGAAACACCATATATTTT. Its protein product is CATSDSRTGLSGNTIYF.